The 5 T cell receptor beta chains presented below share a single source sample, sequenced in a study of shared T cell receptors in the human thymus. The protocol was immunoSEQ multiplex PCR, while the TCRdb copy is restricted to in-frame clones and leaves out a portion. The table includes just under 550,000 clones, around 78% detected once. This sample was also put to use in a study of human thymus T cells.

The specimen sequenced was thymocytes. These receptors were obtained from a boy in the first two years of life with a congenital heart defect.

CDR3 DNA sequence: TGCGCCAGCAGCCAAGATCTGGGCAAGACAGAGGGCAATCAGCCCCAGCATTTT. This translates into CASSQDLGKTEGNQPQHF. The rearrangement uses TRBV4-3 and TRBJ1-5, with D possibly TRBD1 on 5 matching bases. Germline CDR1 and CDR2: LGHNA and YSLEER. Trimming shortened V by 0 bases and J by 2 bases, and 17 bases separated the two germline ends. CDR3 length equals 18 residues.

The chain links TRBV28 to TRBJ2-5, with D hard to call. CDR1 is MDHEN and CDR2 is SYDVKM in the germline V gene. The V end was cut by 5 bases, the J end by 5 bases, with 18 bases between. This CDR3 has 15 amino acids. CDR3 protein: CASSLPMFTAETQYF. CDR3 in DNA: TGTGCCAGCAGTCTCCCCATGTTTACCGCGGAGACCCAGTACTTC.

This clone has a handful of counts. The chain carries TRBV18 and TRBJ2-3, with no clear D. Germline V gene data show CDR1 as KGHSH and CDR2 as LQKENI. The ends were cut back, 2 bases at V and 6 bases at J, with 9 bases in the middle. There are 13 residues in the CDR3. CDR3 in amino acids: CASSPVYEDTQYF. The CDR3 nucleotides are TGTGCCAGCTCACCAGTCTATGAGGATACGCAGTATTTT.

The rearrangement links TRBV5-1 to TRBJ2-2; D not resolved. Trimming stripped 0 bases from V and 0 bases from J, with 6 bases between. The CDR3 runs to 15 residues. Germline V gene sequence: CDR1 SGHRS, CDR2 YFSETQ. This chain's CDR3 is CASSLATANTGELFF. The CDR3 bases are TGCGCCAGCAGCTTGGCGACTGCGAACACCGGGGAGCTGTTTTTT.

This rearrangement joins TRBV28 to TRBJ1-4, with D tentatively TRBD1 (6 bases). V dropped 2 bases and J dropped 3 bases, with 13 bases sitting between them. Germline loops: CDR1 MDHEN, CDR2 SYDVKM. The CDR3 spans 16 residues. The CDR3 spells CASSLVQTGANEKLFF. The CDR3 DNA is TGTGCCAGCAGTTTAGTTCAGACAGGAGCTAATGAAAAACTGTTTTTT.